One and the same sample provided the 14 T cell receptor beta chains below, sequenced in a study of cytomegalovirus exposure and HLA in healthy donors. Use of 60 Vbeta and 13 Jbeta primers characterized the PCR. Profiled with immunoSEQ multiplex PCR; TCRdb holds only in-frame clones, not every one. The sample contains approximately 170,000 clones, roughly 80% of which appear only once. Sequencing was performed on PBMCs. These receptors were taken from a man aged 50 to 60 in good health and CMV-seropositive.

This chain uses TRBV11-1 with TRBJ1-2; tentative D call: TRBD1 (6 bases). CDR1 SGHAT and CDR2 FQDESV come from the germline V gene (reference sequence). V shed 2 bases and J shed 2 bases, with 12 bases lying between them. CDR3 size: 15 residues. CDR3 nucleotides: TGTGCCAGCAGCTTATCAGGACAGATCAACTATGGCTACACCTTC. It yields the protein CASSLSGQINYGYTF.

The chain is built from TRBV6-1 and TRBJ1-5; D is unresolved. V was clipped by 2 bases and J by 0 bases, with 11 bases between them. CDR3 length: 16 residues. Germline CDR1 and CDR2: MNHNS and SASEGT. The CDR3 DNA follows: TGTGCCAGCAGTGAACTTCTCCAGGCTAGCAATCAGCCCCAGCATTTT. It translates to CASSELLQASNQPQHF.

The gene calls are TRBV27 and TRBJ2-5, with 7 bases matching TRBD1. The V and J ends lost 2 bases and 4 bases, in that order; junction bases with no gene match: 1. The V gene's germline CDR1 is MNHEY and CDR2 SMNVEV (reference sequence). The CDR3 extends over 13 amino acids. The CDR3 loop is CASSLDRAETQYF. CDR3 nucleotide sequence: TGTGCCAGCAGTTTAGACAGGGCAGAGACCCAGTACTTC.

The chain uses TRBV14 and TRBJ2-3; D not resolved. Germline values: CDR1 SGHDN, CDR2 FVKESK. Between the trimmed V and J ends, which lost 4 bases and 6 bases, there was a span of 8 bases. This CDR3 is built from 12 residues. The CDR3 loop is CASSPLGDTQYF. The CDR3 DNA reads as TGTGCCAGCAGCCCCCTCGGGGATACGCAGTATTTT.

This chain joins TRBV19 and TRBJ2-3; D gene uncertain. The CDR3 totals 14 residues. CDR1 and CDR2 (germline): LNHDA, SQIVND (reference sequence). The germline V and J ends were trimmed by 4 bases and 0 bases, with 8 bases remaining between them. The CDR3: CASSKRTSTDTQYF. The CDR3 nucleotides are TGTGCCAGTAGTAAAAGAACTAGCACAGATACGCAGTATTTT.

The chain carries TRBV15 and TRBJ1-1; D call uncertain. Deletions cut 3 bases from V and 11 bases from J, with 25 bases between. The V gene's germline CDR1 is LNHNV and CDR2 YYDKDF (reference sequence). The length of the CDR3 is 16 residues. CDR3 amino acids: CATSSGWLPSGVWAFF. As DNA, the CDR3 is TGTGCCACCAGCAGCGGGTGGTTGCCTTCCGGGGTTTGGGCTTTCTTT.

The V gene is TRBV7-3, the J gene TRBJ2-2, with no clear D. CDR3 size: 16 residues. Germline assignment: CDR1 SGHTA and CDR2 FQGTGA. Deletions cut 1 base from V and 1 base from J, with 10 bases between. The CDR3 loop reads CASSLNSRRNTGELFF. The CDR3 DNA sequence: TGTGCCAGCAGCTTAAACTCCCGGAGGAACACCGGGGAGCTGTTTTTT.

The CDR3 loop reads CASSPGGTGPYEQYF. In DNA, the CDR3 is TGTGCCAGCTCACCGGGAGGGACCGGACCCTACGAGCAGTACTTC. This chain connects TRBV18 to TRBJ2-7; 7 bases fit TRBD2. Germline CDR1 reads KGHSH; CDR2 reads LQKENI. CDR3 length: 15 amino acids. Trimming removed 3 bases from V and 2 bases from J; junction bases left unmatched: 7.

This chain links TRBV5-1 with TRBJ2-3; D is ambiguous. CDR3 length equals 14 residues. Germline-derived CDR1 and CDR2 are SGHRS and YFSETQ. V lost 1 base and J lost 0, with 6 bases in between. DNA of the CDR3: TGCGCCAGCAGCTTGCAAACTAGCACAGATACGCAGTATTTT. Translating it yields CASSLQTSTDTQYF. The variable domain in full, completed from reference TRBV5-1 and TRBJ2-3, reads KAGVTQTPRYLIKTRGQQVTLSCSPISGHRSVSWYQQTPGQGLQFLFEYFSETQRNKGNFPGRFSGRQFSNSRSEMNVSTLELGDSALYLCASSLQTSTDTQYFGPGTRLTVL.

The chain combines TRBV30 with TRBJ2-7; D unclear. V lost 2 bases and J 3 bases, leaving 8 bases between the germline ends. Germline V gene data show CDR1 as GTSNPN and CDR2 as SVGIG (reference sequence). This CDR3 has 12 residues. The CDR3 coding sequence is TGTGCCTGGAGTCGAGACAACTACGAGCAGTACTTC. This codes for CAWSRDNYEQYF.

The rearrangement uses TRBV13 and TRBJ2-1, with 10 bases identical to TRBD2. The V segment lost 3 bases and the J segment 3 bases; nucleotides outside the gene matches: 5. Germline CDR1 and CDR2: PRHDT and FYEKMQ (reference sequence). The length of the CDR3 is 16 residues. The CDR3 sequence: CASSFVGTSDYNEQFF. For the CDR3, the DNA is TGTGCCAGCAGCTTTGTCGGGACTAGCGACTACAATGAGCAGTTCTTC.

For the CDR3, the DNA is TGTGCCAGCAGCCGAGACACATATCAGCCCCAGCATTTT. Amino acids: CASSRDTYQPQHF. The V call is TRBV7-9, the J call TRBJ1-5; no reliable D call. Germline V lookup: CDR1 SEHNR, CDR2 FQNEAQ (reference sequence). Between the trimmed V and J ends, which lost 5 bases and 5 bases, there was a span of 10 bases. CDR3 length equals 13 residues.

The chain has TRBV9 and TRBJ2-5; possibly TRBD2 for D (7 bases). The CDR3 is 16 amino acids. V lost 3 bases to trimming and J lost 3 bases, with 18 bases between them. Germline CDR1 and CDR2: SGDLS and YYNGEE. CDR3 protein: CASSEGLGGGKETQYF. In nucleotides, the CDR3 is TGTGCCAGCAGCGAAGGACTGGGAGGGGGTAAAGAGACCCAGTACTTC.

This clone was observed a few times. The chain couples TRBV6-6 to TRBJ2-7, with 12 bases identical to TRBD1. This CDR3 region has 16 residues. V lost 6 bases, J lost 6 bases, and 12 bases stayed unmatched. Germline CDR1 is MNHNY and CDR2 is SVGAGI (reference sequence). The CDR3 DNA reads TGTGCCAGCAGGCTCGGCCCGGGACAGGGGGCAAGCGAGCAGTACTTC. Amino acid sequence: CASRLGPGQGASEQYF.